Below are 17 T cell receptor beta chains sequenced from a single sample in a study of T-cell memory formation after mild COVID-19. Via MiXCR, TCRdb re-called the 5' RACE reads, giving one row per CDR3 protein. The sample lists under 400,000 distinct CDR3 sequences, more than 20% occurring once. The sequenced sample was PBMCs or a T cell subset sorted from them (not recorded which). The receptor source for this set is an adult woman who had mild COVID-19 (a few samples of this study predate the infection). Cell type and time point are not known.

The sample holds one count of this clonotype. The chain joins TRBV29-1 to TRBJ2-5; 8 bases map to TRBD1. CDR3 length: 15 residues. Trimming at V came to 5 bases and at J to 2 bases, leaving 10 bases not matched to a gene. CDR1 and CDR2 from the germline V gene are SQVTM and ANQGSEA. The CDR3: CSVQIGTGPQETQYF. The CDR3 bases are TGCAGCGTTCAAATTGGGACAGGACCACAAGAGACCCAGTACTTC.

This clonotype was found a few times. V is TRBV20-1 and J is TRBJ1-4, with 9 bases lining up with TRBD1. CDR1 is DFQATT and CDR2 is SNEGSKA in the germline V gene (reference sequence). The ends lost 2 bases at V and 8 bases at J; junction bases unmatched: 6. This CDR3 spans 14 amino acids. CDR3 sequence: CSARPDRGREKLFF. CDR3 nucleotide sequence: TGCAGTGCTAGACCGGACAGGGGTCGGGAAAAACTGTTTTTT.

The chain is built from TRBV20-1 and TRBJ1-4, with a weak D call TRBD1 (6 bases). Germline values: CDR1 DFQATT, CDR2 SNEGSKA (reference sequence). V gave up 5 bases and J gave up 3 bases, with 13 bases separating them. CDR3 size: 14 residues. The CDR3 nucleotides read TGCAGTGCTCCTAGACAGGCCTCTAATGAAAAACTGTTTTTT. Protein product: CSAPRQASNEKLFF.

This clonotype was seen more than once but under ten times. The CDR3 sequence is CATSDPGQADYEQYF. CDR3 sequence (DNA): TGTGCCACCAGTGACCCGGGACAGGCCGACTACGAGCAGTACTTC. This rearrangement joins TRBV24-1 to TRBJ2-7; 8 bases map to TRBD1. CDR3 length: 15 amino acids. Trimming removed 4 bases from V and 3 bases from J; junction bases left unmatched: 7. Looked up from germline, CDR1 is KGHDR and CDR2 is SFDVKD.

This clonotype was seen a few times. The rearrangement uses TRBV29-1 and TRBJ2-6, with no clear D. The CDR3 sequence is 13 residues long. Germline loops: CDR1 SQVTM, CDR2 ANQGSEA. V dropped 7 bases and J dropped 0 bases, with 7 bases sitting between them. CDR3 amino acids: CSARDSGANVLTF. In nucleotides, the CDR3 is TGCAGCGCTAGAGACTCTGGGGCCAACGTCCTGACTTTC.

Only a few counts were recorded for this clonotype. V usage is TRBV20-1 and J usage is TRBJ1-6; TRBD1 matches 7 bases. This CDR3 region has 15 residues. Germline V CDR1 and CDR2: DFQATT, SNEGSKA (reference sequence). V trimming: 5 bases; J trimming: 10 bases; junction bases outside the gene matches: 14. Here the CDR3 reads CSAAPLGGRGSPLHF. The DNA for the CDR3 is TGCAGTGCTGCCCCTCTAGGGGGCCGAGGCTCACCCCTCCACTTT.

This sequence joins TRBV4-3 and TRBJ2-7; unclear D gene. V was cut by 0 bases and J by 0 bases, with 9 bases left in between. This CDR3 is 15 amino acids long. Germline V CDR1 and CDR2: LGHNA, YSLEER. CDR3 nucleotide sequence: TGCGCCAGCAGCCAAGATGGGGATAGCTCCTACGAGCAGTACTTC. Protein product: CASSQDGDSSYEQYF.

The chain uses TRBV7-2 and TRBJ1-2; D not certain. Trimming removed 3 bases from V and 4 bases from J, with 30 bases in between. Germline values: CDR1 SGHTA, CDR2 FQGNSA. The CDR3 extends over 20 amino acids. The CDR3 is CASSFREVRRYAPPSYGYTF. The CDR3 bases are TGTGCCAGCAGCTTCCGAGAAGTAAGACGTTACGCCCCTCCCTCCTATGGCTACACCTTC.

This clonotype was picked up a small number of times. The chain joins TRBV5-1 to TRBJ1-1; no firm D call. V was cut by 4 bases and J by 1 base, with 8 bases left in between. The CDR3 runs 13 residues. Germline CDR1 is SGHRS and CDR2 is YFSETQ. CDR3 coding DNA: TGCGCCAGCAGCCAAACATCGAACACTGAAGCTTTCTTT. Translating it yields CASSQTSNTEAFF. The entire variable domain, with the rest obtained from reference TRBV5-1 and TRBJ1-1, is as follows: KAGVTQTPRYLIKTRGQQVTLSCSPISGHRSVSWYQQTPGQGLQFLFEYFSETQRNKGNFPGRFSGRQFSNSRSEMNVSTLELGDSALYLCASSQTSNTEAFFGQGTRLTVV.

The chain links TRBV30 to TRBJ2-1; 12 bases line up with TRBD2. Germline V gene lookup returns CDR1 GTSNPN and CDR2 SVGIG (reference sequence). The CDR3 runs to 14 residues. V lost 2 bases to trimming and J lost 7 bases; unmatched junction nucleotides: 3. Here the CDR3 DNA reads TGTGCCTGGAGTACTAGCGGGGGGAGGAATGAGCAGTTCTTC. Its translation is CAWSTSGGRNEQFF.

This clonotype was found once. The genes are TRBV18 and TRBJ2-1; D gene uncertain. The CDR3 consists of 17 residues. The V end was cut by 1 base, the J end by 6 bases, with 19 bases between. Germline CDR1 reads KGHSH; CDR2 reads LQKENI. This CDR3 reads CASSPRSGPIVFNEQFF. CDR3 coding DNA: TGTGCCAGCTCACCACGTTCGGGCCCCATCGTTTTCAATGAGCAGTTCTTC.

V usage is TRBV6-5 and J usage is TRBJ2-1, with 10 bases that match TRBD2. Looked up from germline, CDR1 is MNHEY and CDR2 is SVGAGI. The V and J ends lost 2 bases and 3 bases, in that order; junction bases with no gene match: 7. The CDR3 sequence is 17 residues long. CDR3 sequence: CASSYGLAASGYNEQFF. The CDR3 DNA reads TGTGCCAGCAGTTACGGACTAGCGGCCTCAGGCTACAATGAGCAGTTCTTC.

The CDR3 spells CASSFVSGGGTDTQYF. The CDR3 DNA reads TGTGCCAGCAGTTTCGTGAGCGGGGGCGGCACAGATACGCAGTATTTT. The chain recombines TRBV6-5 with TRBJ2-3; TRBD2 matches at 8 bases. The germline V gene has CDR1 MNHEY and CDR2 SVGAGI. The V and J ends lost 4 bases and 1 base, in that order; junction bases with no gene match: 7. This CDR3 spans 16 amino acids.

The chain carries TRBV6-5 and TRBJ1-1; D not resolved. The CDR3 is 17 residues long. V was clipped by 0 bases and J by 4 bases, with 18 bases between them. In germline, CDR1 is MNHEY, CDR2 SVGAGI. Here the CDR3 reads CASSYSRSGRRFTEAFF. CDR3 sequence (DNA): TGTGCCAGCAGTTACTCGAGATCGGGCAGAAGGTTCACTGAAGCTTTCTTT.

The chain uses TRBV7-2 and TRBJ2-5, with 12 bases lining up with TRBD2. This CDR3 has 17 residues. The J segment lost 5 bases and the V segment lost 0 bases, leaving 7 bases of the junction unmatched. From germline, CDR1 is SGHTA and CDR2 FQGNSA. CDR3 DNA sequence: TGTGCCAGCAGCTTAGCGCTAGCGGGGGGGAGGCGGGAGACCCAGTACTTC. This translates into CASSLALAGGRRETQYF. The complete variable domain, with remaining parts taken from reference TRBV7-2 and TRBJ2-5, reads GAGVSQSPSNKVTEKGKDVELRCDPISGHTALYWYRQSLGQGLEFLIYFQGNSAPDKSGLPSDRFSAERTGGSVSTLTIQRTQQEDSAVYLCASSLALAGGRRETQYFGPGTRLLVL.

This clonotype was picked up a small number of times. CDR3 protein: CSASTGNSYEQYF. The CDR3 bases are TGCAGTGCCTCAACAGGGAATTCCTACGAGCAGTACTTC. The rearrangement links TRBV20-1 to TRBJ2-7; possibly TRBD1 for D (6 bases). Germline V gene sequence: CDR1 DFQATT, CDR2 SNEGSKA (reference sequence). The CDR3 contains 13 residues. Trimming shortened V by 6 bases and J by 1 base, and 13 bases separated the two germline ends.

The chain employs TRBV2 and TRBJ2-7, with TRBD2 identical over 11 bases. Germline values: CDR1 SNHLY, CDR2 FYNNEI. The CDR3 is 14 residues long. V dropped 8 bases and J dropped 2; count of bases not matched to a gene: 5. Here the CDR3 reads CASGLAGGPYEQYF. The DNA for the CDR3 is TGTGCCAGCGGGCTAGCGGGGGGACCCTACGAGCAGTACTTC.